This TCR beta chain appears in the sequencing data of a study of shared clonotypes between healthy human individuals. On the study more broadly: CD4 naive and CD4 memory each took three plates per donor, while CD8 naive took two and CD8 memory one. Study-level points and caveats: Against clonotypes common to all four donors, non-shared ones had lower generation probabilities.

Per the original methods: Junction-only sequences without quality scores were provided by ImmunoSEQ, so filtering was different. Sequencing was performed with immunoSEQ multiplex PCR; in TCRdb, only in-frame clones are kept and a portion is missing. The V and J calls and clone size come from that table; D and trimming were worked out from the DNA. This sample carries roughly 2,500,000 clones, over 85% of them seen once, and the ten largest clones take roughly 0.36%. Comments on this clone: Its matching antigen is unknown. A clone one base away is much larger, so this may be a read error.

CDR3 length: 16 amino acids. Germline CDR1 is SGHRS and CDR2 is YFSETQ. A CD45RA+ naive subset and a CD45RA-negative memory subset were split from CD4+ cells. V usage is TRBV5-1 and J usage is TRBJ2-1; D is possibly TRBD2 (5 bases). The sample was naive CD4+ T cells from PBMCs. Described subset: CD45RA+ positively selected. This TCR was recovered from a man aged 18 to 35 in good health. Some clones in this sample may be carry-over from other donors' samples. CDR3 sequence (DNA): TGCGCCGGCAGAAAGGCCAGTGGGAGCTCCTACAATGAGCAGTTCTTC. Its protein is CAGRKASGSSYNEQFF.